The sequence of this T cell receptor (beta chain) was determined in a study of blood T cell repertoires in COVID-19. Clones were sequenced by immunoSEQ multiplex PCR, and TCRdb holds only the in-frame ones, with some missing. Found here are roughly 78,000 clones, 75% to 90% of them singletons; the top ten hold about 13%. The germline CDR1 and CDR2 sequences are LNHDA and SQIVND (reference sequence). V shed 7 bases and J shed 3 bases, with 16 bases lying between them. CDR3 length: 15 amino acids. This clone was recorded a few times. The sequenced material came from peripheral blood. This rearrangement joins TRBV19 to TRBJ2-1, with D perhaps TRBD1 (6 bases). This TCR derives from a man aged 45-60 years with COVID-19, enrolled during active disease. The CDR3 here is CASTPGDNYYNEQFF. The CDR3, as DNA: TGTGCCAGTACCCCAGGGGACAATTACTACAATGAGCAGTTCTTC.